In this sample, the clone carrying this T cell receptor (beta chain) turned up a few times. The sample belongs to a study of cytomegalovirus exposure and HLA in healthy donors. Per the germline V gene, CDR1 is SNHLY and CDR2 is FYNNEI. This CDR3 is 15 amino acids long. The V gene lost 2 bases and the J gene lost 0 bases, with 8 bases spanning the gap. Amplification used 60 Vbeta primers and 13 Jbeta primers. Assay used: immunoSEQ multiplex PCR; TCRdb lists only in-frame clones, some missing. The sample consists of 100,000 to 150,000 clones, 8% to 11% of them appearing once. Sequences were obtained from PBMCs. This clonotype was sampled from a woman aged 18-35 years in good health and CMV-seropositive. The V gene is TRBV2, the J gene TRBJ1-3, with D tentatively TRBD1 (5 bases). The CDR3 loop is CASSELGHSGNTIYF. The CDR3 DNA reads as TGTGCCAGCAGTGAACTAGGACACTCTGGAAACACCATATATTTT.